This T cell receptor beta chain appears in the sequencing data of a study of beta chain features in type 1 diabetes. The authors reverse transcribed all of the isolated RNA, so sequencing captured expressed TCRB transcripts. Generated by immunoSEQ multiplex PCR, the TCRdb table keeps only in-frame clones and is missing some. The table records some 240,000 clones, roughly 17% of them present only once. Sorting based on CD45RO/CCR7/CD25/CD127/CD95/CD27 separated CD4+ naive, central memory, regulatory and stem cell-like memory cells. The CDR3 is 12 residues long. Germline V gene data show CDR1 as SGHTA and CDR2 as FQGNSA. The V end lost 2 bases, the J end lost 4 bases, and 5 bases lay between the germline ends. Note on this clone: Its specificity is not known.

Whole-study findings and limits: More deletions and fewer insertions at VDJ junctions were found in patients with type 1 diabetes. HLA effects on TCRB rearrangement stayed unresolved here. TCRB CDR3s were moderately but significantly shorter in Type 1 diabetes patients in all four CD4+ subsets.

The sample taken for sequencing was naive CD4+ T cells from blood. This chain links TRBV7-2 with TRBJ1-1; D gene uncertain. This clonotype was obtained from a man younger than 45 with type 1 diabetes. The CDR3 is CASSLRATEAFF. CDR3 nucleotide sequence: TGTGCCAGCAGCTTAAGGGCCACTGAAGCTTTCTTT.